Listed below are T cell receptor beta chains from one sample, sequenced in a study of T-cell reconstitution after alpha-beta-depleted transplantation in children. Via MiXCR, TCRdb re-called the PCR reads, giving one row per CDR3 protein. The sample includes 600,000 to 700,000 distinct CDR3 sequences, roughly 14% seen only once; the top ten take approximately 0.8%. The sample here was PBMCs, taken before TCRalphabeta/CD19-depleted stem cell transplant. All receptors derive from a girl aged 2 to 10 with congenital amegakaryocytic thrombocytopenia, due to receive a stem cell transplant. The CDR3 runs from the conserved cysteine through the conserved F or W. The D gene is left open where the match is weak. Where a row states a size, it is once, few, many or the class of an expanded clone; other rows omit it.

TRBJ2-7 | many | TRBD2 | TRBV7-9 | TGTGCCAGCAGCTTAAAAACGGCGGGAGCTAATTACGAGCAGTACTTC | CASSLKTAGANYEQYF
TRBJ1-1 | many | TRBD1 | TRBV5-6 | TGTGCCAGCAGGGCGAAGGGGGCGCGTCTGAACACTGAAGCTTTCTTT | CASRAKGARLNTEAFF
TRBJ2-1 | few | TRBD2 | TRBV6-1 | TGTGCCAGCAGTGAACTTTTGACTAGCGGGGGCCCAATTGAGCAGTTCTTC | CASSELLTSGGPIEQFF
TRBJ1-5 | many | - | TRBV12-3/TRBV12-4 | TGTGCCAGCCTACGGGGGTATAGCAATCAGCCCCAGCATTTT | CASLRGYSNQPQHF
TRBJ2-7 | few | - | TRBV7-8 | TGTGCCAGCAGCTTTGAATTGAGCTCCTACGAGCAGTACTTC | CASSFELSSYEQYF
TRBJ1-1 | many | TRBD1 | TRBV5-6 | TGTGCCAGCAGCTTGGCCAGGCAGGGGGCTCGAGCTTTCTTT | CASSLARQGARAFF
TRBJ2-7 | many | - | TRBV29-1 | TGCAGCGTTGAGCCGGCGGACCCCGTCCTTTCCTACGAGCAGTACTTC | CSVEPADPVLSYEQYF
TRBJ2-3 | many | - | TRBV5-1 | TGTGCCAGCAGTTTGGGTGGGGGCACAGATACGCAGTATTTT | CASSLGGGTDTQYF
TRBJ1-1 | many | TRBD1 | TRBV12-3/TRBV12-4 | TGTGCCAGCAGCAGGGGGACTGAAGCTTTCTTT | CASSRGTEAFF
TRBJ1-4 | many | TRBD1 | TRBV12-3/TRBV12-4 | TGTGCCAGCAGTTACAGGGGGCCTAGTGAAAAACTGTTTTTT | CASSYRGPSEKLFF
TRBJ2-1 | many | - | TRBV5-1 | TGCGCCAGCAGCTTGAAGACTCAGGAGCAGTTCTTC | CASSLKTQEQFF
TRBJ2-1 | few | TRBD1 | TRBV12-3/TRBV12-4 | TGTGCCAGCAGTCCGGGACAGGGGATGTTCTATGAGCAGTTCTTC | CASSPGQGMFYEQFF
TRBJ2-7 | - | TRBD1 | TRBV27 | TGTGCCAGCAGACTTCCGGGACAGGGGGCCTACGAGCAGTACTTC | CASRLPGQGAYEQYF
TRBJ1-2 | many | - | TRBV20-1 | TGCAGTGCTAGAGATCTCTCGGGGGTCCACTATGGCTACACCTTC | CSARDLSGVHYGYTF
TRBJ2-7 | few | - | TRBV20-1 | TGCAGTGCTAGAGGGGTTGGGGCCTACGAGCAGTACTTC | CSARGVGAYEQYF
TRBJ2-1 | - | - | TRBV4-2 | TGTGCCAGCAGCCAAGTAGGGGGCGGGAGAAACTACAATGAGCAGTTCTTC | CASSQVGGGRNYNEQFF
TRBJ1-5 | - | - | TRBV12-3/TRBV12-4 | TGTGCCAGCAGCTCCCGGAAGGGAGTCAATCAGCCCCAGCATTTT | CASSSRKGVNQPQHF
TRBJ1-6 | many | - | TRBV9 | TGTGCCAGCAGCGTACAGATAGGTTTGGATTCACCCCTCCACTTT | CASSVQIGLDSPLHF
TRBJ2-5 | many | TRBD1 | TRBV20-1 | TGCAGTGCTAGAGCCCGGGACAGGTTCCAAGAGACCCAGTACTTC | CSARARDRFQETQYF
TRBJ2-2 | few | - | TRBV7-2 | TGTGCCAGCAGCTTAGTAAGCAGGAGGGACACCGGGGAGCTGTTTTTT | CASSLVSRRDTGELFF
TRBJ2-2 | many | - | TRBV29-1 | TGCAGCGTTGACGAGGGAGGAACCGGGGAGCTGTTTTTT | CSVDEGGTGELFF
TRBJ2-1 | - | TRBD1 | TRBV7-9 | TGTGCCAGCAGCCCCCGACAGGGGAGCTCCTACAATGAGCAGTTCTTC | CASSPRQGSSYNEQFF
TRBJ2-4 | many | - | TRBV20-1 | TGCAGTGCCGCATCGAGGGCGGCCAAAAACATTCAGTACTTC | CSAASRAAKNIQYF
TRBJ2-5 | many | - | TRBV28 | TGTGCCAGCAGTTTTCGTGGGTGGGAGACCCAGTACTTC | CASSFRGWETQYF
TRBJ2-2 | many | - | TRBV4-2 | TGTGCCAGCAGCCCTAGGCTTAACTCCGGGGAGCTGTTTTTT | CASSPRLNSGELFF
TRBJ1-1 | many | TRBD1 | TRBV5-1 | TGCGCCAGCAGCTCGAAACAGGGGGCATATACTGAAGCTTTCTTT | CASSSKQGAYTEAFF
TRBJ2-2 | few | TRBD1 | TRBV7-2 | TGTGCCAGCAGCGTGGAACAGGGGTGGGAGCTGTTTTTT | CASSVEQGWELFF
TRBJ2-7 | - | - | TRBV20-1 | TGCAGTGCTAGAGAGGCAGGGCCCCCCTACGAGCAGTACTTC | CSAREAGPPYEQYF
TRBJ2-7 | many | - | TRBV20-1 | TGCAGTGCTGAAAGCCCCAGCGGGCCTTCCTACGAGCAGTACTTC | CSAESPSGPSYEQYF
TRBJ1-6 | many | - | TRBV7-8 | TGTGCCAGCAGCCAAGGGTGGGATTCACCCCTCCACTTT | CASSQGWDSPLHF
TRBJ2-7 | many | - | TRBV29-1 | TGCAGCGTTTCAGACGGTCGCTACGAGCAGTACTTC | CSVSDGRYEQYF
TRBJ2-7 | - | - | TRBV5-1 | TGCGCCAGCAGCTTGGATGGAGGGCCATTCCCCCGCTACGAGCAGTACTTC | CASSLDGGPFPRYEQYF
TRBJ2-7 | many | - | TRBV7-8 | TGTGCCAGCGCTCACCCCGGGCTTGGGACCTTGATGGGGGAGCAGTACTTC | CASAHPGLGTLMGEQYF
TRBJ2-1 | - | TRBD2 | TRBV24-1 | TGTGCCACCAGTGACCCGAGCGGGGGGAACAATGAGCAGTTCTTC | CATSDPSGGNNEQFF
TRBJ1-3 | - | - | TRBV15 | TGTGCCACCAGCAGAGATCTCGGCGGACATCGCTCTGGAAACACCATATATTTT | CATSRDLGGHRSGNTIYF
TRBJ2-1 | once | - | TRBV7-9 | TGTGCCAGCACTCGAAACCTCGATGAGCAGTCCTTC | CASTRNLDEQSF
TRBJ2-5 | - | TRBD1 | TRBV12-3/TRBV12-4 | TGTGCCAGCAGTTTCGCGGACAGGGGCCAAGAGACCCAGTACTTC | CASSFADRGQETQYF
TRBJ2-5 | many | TRBD2 | TRBV20-1 | TGCAGTGCTAGGGGACTAGCCCGACAAGAGACCCAGTACTTC | CSARGLARQETQYF
TRBJ2-7 | - | - | TRBV6-2/TRBV6-3 | TGTGCCAGCACTTCACTTCGATACGAGCAGTACTTC | CASTSLRYEQYF
TRBJ2-3 | - | - | TRBV28 | TGTGCCAGCAGGCTCCCCACAAATACGCAGTATTTT | CASRLPTNTQYF
TRBJ2-1 | few | TRBD2 | TRBV20-1 | TGCAGTACCTCCGGGACTAGCGGGAGGGCCCTTGAGCAGTTCTTC | CSTSGTSGRALEQFF
TRBJ1-1 | many | - | TRBV29-1 | TGCAGCGTTGCCGCCCTAAGAAGTGAAGCTTTCTTT | CSVAALRSEAFF
TRBJ2-7 | few | TRBD1 | TRBV14 | TGTGCCAGCAGCCGTCCCGGGACAGGGTATCTCTACGAGCAGTACTTC | CASSRPGTGYLYEQYF
TRBJ2-7 | many | TRBD2 | TRBV20-1 | TGCAGTGCTAGAGATGAGTTAGCGGGAGTTTTTTACGAGCAGTACTTC | CSARDELAGVFYEQYF
TRBJ1-2 | few | TRBD1 | TRBV6-5 | TGTGCCAGCAGTTACTCGGGGGAACAGGGGGCAGAGGGCTACACCTTC | CASSYSGEQGAEGYTF
TRBJ2-7 | - | - | TRBV15 | TGTGCCACCAGCAGAGAACCCGGCTCCTTCTACGAGCAGTACTTC | CATSREPGSFYEQYF
TRBJ2-3 | - | TRBD2 | TRBV7-9 | TGTGCCATCAGCCCGGGGCTAGCGGGTTTCGGGGATACGCAGTATTTT | CAISPGLAGFGDTQYF
TRBJ2-7 | - | - | TRBV5-1 | TGCGCCAGCTGGGACGGCAACTACGAGCAGTACTTC | CASWDGNYEQYF
TRBJ2-3 | few | TRBD2 | TRBV20-1 | TGCAGTGCTAGAAAGTTAGAAGGGACTAGCGGCACAGATACGCAGTATTTT | CSARKLEGTSGTDTQYF
TRBJ1-2 | many | TRBD1 | TRBV7-9 | TGTGCCAGCAGCCCCGACAGGGTTTTAGGCTATGGCTACACCTTC | CASSPDRVLGYGYTF
TRBJ2-3 | few | TRBD1 | TRBV25-1 | TGTGCCAGCAGTGGGGAACAGGGGTCAGATACGCAGTATTTT | CASSGEQGSDTQYF
TRBJ2-2 | - | - | TRBV28 | TGTGCCAGCAGTCCACTCCACAGGGTCCTTGTGGGCGGGGAGCTGTTTTTT | CASSPLHRVLVGGELFF
TRBJ1-2 | few | - | TRBV20-1 | TGCAGTGCTCCCATCTTGGGGTATGGCTACACCTTC | CSAPILGYGYTF
TRBJ1-1 | - | - | TRBV7-9 | TGTGCCAGCAGCTCACAGGGATGGGACACTGAAGCTTTCTTT | CASSSQGWDTEAFF
TRBJ2-1 | - | - | TRBV4-1 | TGCGCCAGCAGCCAAGCCTATCCTCGGAATGAGCAGTTCTTC | CASSQAYPRNEQFF